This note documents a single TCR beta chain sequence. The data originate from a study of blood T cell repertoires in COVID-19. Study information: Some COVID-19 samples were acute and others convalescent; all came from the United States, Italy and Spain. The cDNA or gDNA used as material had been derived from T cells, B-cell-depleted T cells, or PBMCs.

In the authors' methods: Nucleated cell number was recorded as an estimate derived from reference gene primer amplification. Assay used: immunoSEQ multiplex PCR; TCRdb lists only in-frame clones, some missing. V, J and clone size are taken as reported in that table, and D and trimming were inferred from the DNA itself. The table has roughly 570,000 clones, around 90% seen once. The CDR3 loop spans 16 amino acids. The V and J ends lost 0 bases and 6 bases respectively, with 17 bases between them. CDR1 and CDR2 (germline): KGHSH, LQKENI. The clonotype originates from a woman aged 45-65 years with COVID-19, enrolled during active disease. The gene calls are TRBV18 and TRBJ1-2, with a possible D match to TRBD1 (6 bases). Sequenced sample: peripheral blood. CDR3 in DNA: TGTGCCAGCTCACCACCCGTAGCACAGGGAGTGAATGGCTACACCTTC. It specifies CASSPPVAQGVNGYTF.